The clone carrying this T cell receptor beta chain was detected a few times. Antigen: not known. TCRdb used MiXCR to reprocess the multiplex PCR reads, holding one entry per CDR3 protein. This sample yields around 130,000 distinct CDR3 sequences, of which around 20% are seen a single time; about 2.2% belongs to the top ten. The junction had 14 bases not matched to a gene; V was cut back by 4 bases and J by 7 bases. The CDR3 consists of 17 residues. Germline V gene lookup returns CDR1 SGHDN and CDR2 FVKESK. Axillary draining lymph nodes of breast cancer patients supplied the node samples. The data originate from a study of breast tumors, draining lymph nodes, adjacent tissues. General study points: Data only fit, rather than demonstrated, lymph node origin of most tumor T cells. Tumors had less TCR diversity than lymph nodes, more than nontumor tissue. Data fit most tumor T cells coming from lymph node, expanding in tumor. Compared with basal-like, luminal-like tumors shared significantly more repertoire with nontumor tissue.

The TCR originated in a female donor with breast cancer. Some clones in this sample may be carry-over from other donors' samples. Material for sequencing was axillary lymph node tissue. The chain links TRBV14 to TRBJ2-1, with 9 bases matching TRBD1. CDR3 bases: TGTGCCAGCAGCCGATTTTCCGGGACAGGGATTGCAAATGAGCAGTTCTTC. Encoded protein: CASSRFSGTGIANEQFF.